Below, one TCR beta chain is given with its context. What it recognizes is unknown. This entry belongs to a study of STAT5B mutations in CD4+ large granular lymphocyte leukemia. CDR1 and CDR2 (germline): MNHEY, SMNVEV (reference sequence). Trimming at V came to 0 bases and at J to 4 bases, leaving 5 bases not matched to a gene. The CDR3 length is 16 residues. Libraries were prepared by immunoSEQ multiplex PCR; TCRdb keeps only in-frame clonotypes and omits some of them. The sample carries approximately 24,000 clones, approximately 75% recorded once. General observations from the study: Data were not HLA-matched across samples.

This sequence joins TRBV27 and TRBJ1-5, with 8 bases identical to TRBD1. The sample consisted of CD4+ T cells from blood buffy coats. This TCR was recovered from a human donor in good health. In nucleotides, the CDR3 is TGTGCCAGCAGTTTATCTCCAGGGGGCGGAAATCAGCCCCAGCATTTT. Translation gives CASSLSPGGGNQPQHF.